This T cell receptor (beta chain) stems from a study of immune evolution from preneoplasia to lung adenocarcinoma (dated by TCRdb to the early 2020s). Background on the whole study: HLA loss of heterozygosity was seen in roughly 7%, 15% and 33% of AIS, MIA and ADC lesions, and in no AAH lesions. The study reported that about a hundred samples were used for TCR sequencing. The TCR sequencing data were obtained from about 47 patients. The sample size depended on which specimens were available, not on a prior power calculation. Resected precursor lesions (AAH, AIS, MIA) and invasive adenocarcinomas were compared with paired morphologically normal lung tissue. The overall cohort comprised 45 to 55 patients with pulmonary nodules who underwent surgical resection. POLYSOLVER was used to infer class I HLA alleles from exome data, and LOHHLA was used to detect allele-specific HLA loss. The study profiled immune contexture across lung adenocarcinoma precursors and invasive adenocarcinoma using immune gene expression, TCR sequencing and multiplex immunofluorescence. Whole exome sequencing and methylation data from the same cohort of nodules were integrated with the immune data.

The patients had resection in Japan or China between about 2013 and 2017. The histologic diagnosis of each case was independently confirmed on H&E slides by two lung cancer pathologists. To enrich premalignant or tumor cells for nucleic acid extraction, macro-dissection was performed after pathologic assessment. DNA was isolated from FFPE tissue using the AllPrep DNA/RNA FFPE Kit. A word on this clone: The specificity of this receptor is unknown. No base quality values were provided; no much bigger clone lies one nucleotide off.

Using the immunoSEQ hsTCRbeta Kit, TCR beta CDR3 regions were sequenced from DNA. As for the authors' bioinformatics: The ImmunoSEQ Analyzer was used to analyse the TCR sequencing data. T cell clonality was calculated on productive rearrangements as 1 minus Pielou's evenness. T cell diversity was measured with the inverse Simpson index on productive templates. T cell density was defined as TCR beta template counts normalized to usable DNA, with usable DNA estimated by amplifying and sequencing housekeeping genes. Two-sided Kruskal-Wallis tests were used to compare TCR metrics across histologic stages. TCRdb limited this immuneACCESS table to in-frame rearrangements with V and J called. A share of clones is missing; checked studies link under half to unresolved V genes, and the rest is unexplained. That table supplies the V and J calls and clone size; D and trimming were determined from the DNA. The sample table holds 3,000 to 4,500 clones, of which 65% to 85% were seen once. 4.5% to 7% of the sample is in the top ten clones.

Measured from the cysteine to the phenylalanine, the CDR3 is 15 residues long. The DNA shown is the 45-base CDR3, in frame from base 1. CDR1 and CDR2 are drawn from the germline V gene: LGHNA, YNFKEQ. V drops 1 base and J drops 3 bases, leaving 9 bases in between. Points the paper makes about the study in general: The findings reflected association rather than direct causation, and larger cohorts with long-term follow-up and longitudinal biopsies were considered necessary. Normal lung had the highest top T cell clone frequencies, and these frequencies appeared to fall progressively from AAH through AIS, MIA and invasive adenocarcinoma. Normal lung showed the highest clonality, whereas later-stage lesions appeared to have higher T cell density and diversity but lower clonality. All patients were from Japan and China, so applicability to Western populations was uncertain. Compared with EGFR-mutant or double wild-type lesions, KRAS-mutant nodules had the highest T cell clonality.

Sequenced: FFPE lung adenocarcinoma in situ tissue. The cell subset or site label here, explained by the study, means: preinvasive adenocarcinoma in situ (AIS). Rearrangement joined TRBV4-2 to TRBJ2-2; no D gene is confidently identified. The sequence was obtained from an older person with lung adenocarcinoma. CDR3 region: CASSQGDWDTGELFF. DNA sequence: TGTGCCAGCAGCCAAGGGGATTGGGACACCGGGGAGCTGTTTTTT.